The sequence of this T cell receptor beta chain was determined in a study of lymphopenia after photon versus proton radiotherapy. Whole-study results and caveats: Survival link was tested only in deceased patients; proton benefit remains a possibility. After the lymphocyte nadir, photon-treated repertoires showed oligoclonal expansion, especially of CD8+ Temra cells.

With regard to this clone: Its antigen is as yet unknown.

The CDR3 sequence is 15 residues long. V lost 5 bases, J lost 0 bases, and 10 bases lay in between. Germline V CDR1 and CDR2: KGHSH, LQKENI. Using immunoSEQ multiplex PCR, the repertoire was profiled, and TCRdb retains in-frame clones only, with some absent. This table has 35,000 to 45,000 clones, roughly four fifths appearing once. The chain recombines TRBV18 with TRBJ1-4; D may be TRBD1 (5 bases). Here the sequenced sample was peripheral blood, taken from a patient treated with proton-based radiotherapy. The sequence came from a woman aged 70 to 79 with pancreatic cancer. The CDR3 nucleotides read TGTGCCAGCTCAACTGACAGCTCAACTAATGAAAAACTGTTTTTT. This encodes CASSTDSSTNEKLFF.